What follows are 6 T cell receptor beta chains derived from one specimen sequenced in a study of cytomegalovirus exposure and HLA in healthy donors. PCR was performed using 60 Vbeta and 13 Jbeta primers. TCRdb's table, derived via immunoSEQ multiplex PCR, lists solely in-frame clones and lacks some. There are roughly 70,000 clones in the sample, with roughly 2.6% held by the top ten. The sample taken for sequencing was PBMCs. These receptors came from a man in his forties in good health and CMV-seronegative.

This chain joins TRBV5-1 and TRBJ1-4; no clear D. This CDR3 is 15 amino acids long. V dropped 2 bases and J dropped 8 bases, with 16 bases sitting between them. CDR1 and CDR2 from the germline V gene are SGHRS and YFSETQ. The DNA for the CDR3 is TGCGCCAGCAGCTTTGCCGGGGTTGCGGGAGAAAAACTGTTTTTT. It translates to CASSFAGVAGEKLFF.

V gene TRBV6-1 combines with J gene TRBJ1-6; 8 bases agree with TRBD1. The CDR3 extends over 14 amino acids. Looked up from germline, CDR1 is MNHNS and CDR2 is SASEGT. V lost 8 bases to trimming and J lost 10 bases; unmatched junction nucleotides: 10. In DNA, the CDR3 is TGTGCCAGCCCCCCGGACAGGGTAGGATCACCCCTCCACTTT. Protein sequence: CASPPDRVGSPLHF.

Written as DNA, the CDR3 is TGTGCCAGCAGTGAACGGGACTCTGCCTACAATGAGCAGTTCTTC. This sequence encodes CASSERDSAYNEQFF. The chain couples TRBV6-1 to TRBJ2-1; D might be TRBD2 (6 bases). The CDR3 consists of 15 residues. With 2 bases removed from V and 2 bases from J, the gap between germline ends came to 10 bases. Germline lookup yields CDR1 MNHNS and CDR2 SASEGT.

The rearrangement links TRBV30 to TRBJ1-6, with D maybe TRBD1 (5 bases). V was shortened by 3 bases and J by 7 bases, with 13 bases between the two germline ends. The CDR3 loop spans 14 amino acids. Germline V gene data show CDR1 as GTSNPN and CDR2 as SVGIG (reference sequence). The CDR3 coding sequence is TGTGCCTGGAGCCGGGGAGGGACGAATTCACCCCTCCACTTT. Translated, it gives CAWSRGGTNSPLHF.

The CDR3 region is CASSGGGRLNTEAFF. The CDR3, as DNA: TGTGCCAGCAGCGGGGGGGGTAGGCTGAACACTGAAGCTTTCTTT. This rearrangement joins TRBV9 to TRBJ1-1; TRBD1 is a possible D gene (5 bases). This CDR3 is built from 15 residues. Germline V lookup: CDR1 SGDLS, CDR2 YYNGEE. V dropped 3 bases and J dropped 0 bases, with 12 bases sitting between them.

The chain has TRBV7-2 and TRBJ1-5; 7 nucleotides agree with TRBD1. The length of the CDR3 is 15 residues. The germline V gene encodes CDR1 SGHTA and CDR2 FQGNSA. J gave up 2 bases and V 5 bases, and 6 bases lay outside the gene matches. In nucleotides, the CDR3 is TGTGCCAGCAGCCCAGGGGGTGAGGGCAATCAGCCCCAGCATTTT. Translation: CASSPGGEGNQPQHF.